Below, one T cell receptor beta chain is given with its context. This sample stems from a study of shared clonotypes between healthy human individuals. Study-wide context: A donor's plate count was three for CD4 naive and three for CD4 memory; CD8 naive had two and CD8 memory one.

Across several immunoSEQ plates, the genomic DNA of each subset was split evenly. TCRdb keeps only in-frame clones here, not all; method: immunoSEQ multiplex PCR. The data hold about 2.4 million clones, with 80% to 95% observed a single time. V was shortened by 5 bases and J by 5 bases, with 18 bases between the two germline ends. CDR3 size: 16 residues. Germline CDR1 SGHTA, CDR2 FQGTGA. All participating donors were Caucasian adults from Nashville, Tennessee. The sample taken for sequencing was naive CD4+ T cells from PBMCs. Stated subset: CD45RA+ positively selected. V is TRBV7-3 and J is TRBJ2-2; no definite D call. This TCR was recovered from a man aged 18 to 29 in good health. Some clones in this sample may be carry-over from other donors' samples. The CDR3 reads CASSLSSTQKTGELFF. As DNA, the CDR3 is TGTGCCAGCAGCCTCTCCTCTACCCAAAAGACCGGGGAGCTGTTTTTT.